This paragraph reports one TCR beta chain. The data belong to a study of OX40 agonist ivuxolimab in advanced cancers. This table comes from immunoSEQ multiplex PCR, and its TCRdb copy is limited to in-frame clones, with some not included. In the table there are over 85,000 clones, approximately 83% of which are singletons. Anyone with autoimmune disease history or systemic immunosuppression was excluded. The source was CD4+ or CD8+ T cells sorted from blood, collected in a trial of the OX40 agonist ivuxolimab. This clonotype was obtained from an adult with an advanced solid tumor such as melanoma, head and neck, liver or kidney cancer.

CDR3 loop: CASSFGTTSDTQYF. The CDR3 bases are TGTGCCAGCAGTTTCGGGACAACCTCAGATACGCAGTATTTT. The rearrangement links TRBV27 to TRBJ2-3; D is perhaps TRBD1 (6 bases). Germline CDR1 reads MNHEY; CDR2 reads SMNVEV (reference sequence). V was pared by 3 bases and J by 4 bases, with 11 bases between. The CDR3 spans 14 residues.